This TCR beta chain was captured in a study of blood T cell repertoires in COVID-19 (dated by TCRdb to about 2020). Regarding the research as a whole: Collaborator samples came from the United States, Italy and Spain and covered acute and convalescent phases of COVID-19. The material from the prospective study consisted of cDNA or gDNA derived from T cells, B-cell-depleted T cells, or PBMCs. Subjects who had been exposed to COVID-19, were actively infected with it, or had recovered from it provided the deeply sampled blood TCRbeta repertoires that made up the dataset. The repertoires were released in a freely available public database intended as a resource for research on the immune response to SARS-CoV-2. The samples were drawn from the first 160 participants of the ongoing ImmuneRACE study and from over a thousand subjects provided by 6 global collaborators. The sample metadata nearly always contained a de-identified subject ID, COVID-19 status, age in years and sex. Where available, HLA class I and class II types were taken from metadata supplied by the sample provider and were not determined by assay-based typing.

A note on this clone: Which antigen it targets is not known. There are no base qualities to consult, and no much larger clone falls within one base.

What the authors observed across the whole study: The amount of clinical and demographic metadata varied by source and participant and was provided uncurated.

Ends trimmed: V by 8 bases, J by 4 bases; bases unmatched to a gene: 4. The germline V gene supplies CDR1 KGHDR and CDR2 SFDVKD. The CDR3 has 13 amino acids, counting the end cysteine and phenylalanine. Here the CDR3 DNA is all that survives: 39 bases in frame from base 1. Participants in the prospective study were enrolled through a virtual design, were aged about 18 to 100 years, and lived in roughly 25 United States geographic areas. Cohort assignment in the prospective study relied on participant-reported clinical history from a screening survey and a study questionnaire. Recovered participants in ImmuneRACE Cohort 3 were defined as having two consecutive negative NP/OP PCR tests, clearance from a healthcare professional, or resolution of symptoms. Mobile phlebotomists in the prospective study collected whole blood, serum and a nasopharyngeal or oropharyngeal swab from every participant. Additional blood draws and questionnaires over a roughly two-month period could optionally be provided by prospective study participants. Before DNA extraction, prospective study blood samples were shipped either frozen or at room temperature.

TCRbeta CDR3 regions were amplified from genomic DNA by means of the immunoSEQ Assay, a bias-controlled multiplex PCR. From the authors' description of their analysis: Within the assay, amplification of reference gene primers was used to estimate how many nucleated cells each sample contained. To quantify the absolute abundance of each unique TCRbeta CDR3 rearrangement, sequence reads were collapsed and filtered. Productive Simpson clonality was computed per sample as the square root of Simpson's diversity index over productive rearrangements. Imported from immuneACCESS, the table was reduced by TCRdb to in-frame sequences with V and J called. These copies leave out some clones; in studies compared against another copy, an unresolved V gene accounts for under half, and the cause of the remainder is not known. The V and J calls and the clone size are those of that table, but D and trimming were determined from the DNA. In all, the sample holds 190,000 or so clones, and roughly four fifths of those were seen once. Roughly 10% of the sample comes from the top ten.

This receptor chain uses TRBV24-1 and TRBJ2-1, with 7 bases aligning to TRBD1. This receptor was obtained from a man aged 35 to 55 who had recovered from COVID-19. What was sequenced was PBMCs or T cells enriched from blood (not recorded which). The DNA is as follows: TGTGCCACCACCGGGGACAGTTACAATGAGCAGTTCTTC. This translates into CATTGDSYNEQFF.